The table lists the clone carrying this T cell receptor (beta chain) with a few counts. Looked up from germline, CDR1 is SQVTM and CDR2 is ANQGSEA. Trimming left V 4 bases short and J 5 bases short, with 15 bases between. The CDR3 contains 13 residues. The data derive from a study of early T cells in non-severe SARS-CoV-2 infection. Researchers attached unique molecular identifiers to individual cDNA molecules. MiXCR, run by TCRdb on the 5' RACE reads, gives a single entry per CDR3 protein. The sample contains approximately 39,000 distinct CDR3 sequences, 5.5% to 8% of which appear only once. This specimen was whole blood, taken at baseline. The origin of this receptor is an adult who was a healthcare worker with PCR-confirmed SARS-CoV-2 infection or an uninfected control (not recorded which). The V and J genes are TRBV29-1 and TRBJ2-7, with TRBD1 as a possible D gene (5 bases). Here the CDR3 reads CSVGSPGMNEQYF. Written as DNA, the CDR3 is TGCAGCGTTGGATCTCCAGGGATGAACGAGCAGTACTTC.